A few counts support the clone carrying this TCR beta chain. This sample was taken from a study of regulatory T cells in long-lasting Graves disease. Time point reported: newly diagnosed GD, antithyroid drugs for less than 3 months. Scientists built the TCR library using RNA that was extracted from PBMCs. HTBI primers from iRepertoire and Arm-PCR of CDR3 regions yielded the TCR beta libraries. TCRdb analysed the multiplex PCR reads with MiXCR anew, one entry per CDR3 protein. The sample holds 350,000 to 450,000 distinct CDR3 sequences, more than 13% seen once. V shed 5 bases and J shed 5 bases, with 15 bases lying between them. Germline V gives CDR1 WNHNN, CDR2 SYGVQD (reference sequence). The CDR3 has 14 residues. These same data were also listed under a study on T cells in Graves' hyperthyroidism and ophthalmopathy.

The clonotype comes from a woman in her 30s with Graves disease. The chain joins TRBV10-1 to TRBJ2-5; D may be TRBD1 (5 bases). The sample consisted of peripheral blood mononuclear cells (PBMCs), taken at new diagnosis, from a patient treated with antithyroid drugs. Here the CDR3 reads CASSHLTGLETQYF. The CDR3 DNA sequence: TGCGCCAGCAGTCATTTAACAGGATTGGAGACCCAGTACTTC.